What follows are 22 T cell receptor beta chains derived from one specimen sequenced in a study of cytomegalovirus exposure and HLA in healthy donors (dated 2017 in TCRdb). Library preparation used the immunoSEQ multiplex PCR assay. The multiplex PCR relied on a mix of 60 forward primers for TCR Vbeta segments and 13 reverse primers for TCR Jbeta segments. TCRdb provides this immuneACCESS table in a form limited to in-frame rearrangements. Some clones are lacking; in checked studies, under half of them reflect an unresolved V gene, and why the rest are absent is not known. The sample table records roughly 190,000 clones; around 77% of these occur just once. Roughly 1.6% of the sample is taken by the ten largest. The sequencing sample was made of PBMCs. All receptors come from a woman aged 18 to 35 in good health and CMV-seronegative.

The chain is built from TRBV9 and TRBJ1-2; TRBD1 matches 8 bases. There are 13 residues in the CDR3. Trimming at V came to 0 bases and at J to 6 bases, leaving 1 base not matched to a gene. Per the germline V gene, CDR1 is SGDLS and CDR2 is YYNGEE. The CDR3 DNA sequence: TGTGCCAGCAGCGTAGCGGACAGGGATGGCTACACCTTC. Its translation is CASSVADRDGYTF. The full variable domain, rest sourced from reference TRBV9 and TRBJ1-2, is DSGVTQTPKHLITATGQRVTLRCSPRSGDLSVYWYQQSLDQGLQFLIQYYNGEERAKGNILERFSAQQFPDLHSELNLSSLELGDSALYFCASSVADRDGYTFGSGTRLTVV.

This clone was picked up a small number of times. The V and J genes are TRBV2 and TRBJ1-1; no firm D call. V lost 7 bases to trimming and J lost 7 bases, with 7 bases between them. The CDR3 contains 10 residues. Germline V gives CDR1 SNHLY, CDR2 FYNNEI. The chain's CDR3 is CASTRIEAFF. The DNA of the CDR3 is TGTGCCAGCACGCGGATTGAAGCTTTCTTT.

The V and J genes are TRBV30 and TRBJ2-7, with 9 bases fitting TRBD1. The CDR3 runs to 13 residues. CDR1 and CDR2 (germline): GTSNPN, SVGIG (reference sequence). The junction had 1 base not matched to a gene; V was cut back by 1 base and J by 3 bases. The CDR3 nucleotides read TGTGCCTGGAGTGGGGGACAGGGCTACGAGCAGTACTTC. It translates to CAWSGGQGYEQYF. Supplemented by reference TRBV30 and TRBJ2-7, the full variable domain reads SQTIHQWPATLVQPVGSPLSLECTVEGTSNPNLYWYRQAAGRGLQLLFYSVGIGQISSEVPQNLSASRPQDRQFILSSKKLLLSDSGFYLCAWSGGQGYEQYFGPGTRLTVT.

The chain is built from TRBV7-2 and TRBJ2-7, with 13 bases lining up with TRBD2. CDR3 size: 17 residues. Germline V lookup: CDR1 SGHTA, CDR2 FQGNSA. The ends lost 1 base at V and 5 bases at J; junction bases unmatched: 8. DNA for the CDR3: TGTGCCAGCAGCTTAGAGGTTCGGACTAGCGGGAGCCACGAGCAGTACTTC. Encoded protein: CASSLEVRTSGSHEQYF. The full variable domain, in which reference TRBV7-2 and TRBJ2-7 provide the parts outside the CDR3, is GAGVSQSPSNKVTEKGKDVELRCDPISGHTALYWYRQSLGQGLEFLIYFQGNSAPDKSGLPSDRFSAERTGGSVSTLTIQRTQQEDSAVYLCASSLEVRTSGSHEQYFGPGTRLTVT.

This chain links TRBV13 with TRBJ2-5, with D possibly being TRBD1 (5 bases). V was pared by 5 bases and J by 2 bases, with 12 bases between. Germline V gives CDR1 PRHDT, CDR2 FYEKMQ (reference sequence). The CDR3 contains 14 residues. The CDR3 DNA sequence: TGTGCCAGCAGCACCCGACAGCAACAAGAGACCCAGTACTTC. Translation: CASSTRQQQETQYF.

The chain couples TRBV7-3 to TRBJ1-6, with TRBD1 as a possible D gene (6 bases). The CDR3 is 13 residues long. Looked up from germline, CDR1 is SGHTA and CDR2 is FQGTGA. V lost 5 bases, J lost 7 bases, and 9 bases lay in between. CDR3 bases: TGTGCCAGCAGCCAAGGGGGAAATTCACCCCTCCACTTT. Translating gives CASSQGGNSPLHF. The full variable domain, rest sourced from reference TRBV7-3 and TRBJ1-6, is GAGVSQTPSNKVTEKGKYVELRCDPISGHTALYWYRQSLGQGPEFLIYFQGTGAADDSGLPNDRFFAVRPEGSVSTLKIQRTERGDSAVYLCASSQGGNSPLHFGNGTRLTVT.

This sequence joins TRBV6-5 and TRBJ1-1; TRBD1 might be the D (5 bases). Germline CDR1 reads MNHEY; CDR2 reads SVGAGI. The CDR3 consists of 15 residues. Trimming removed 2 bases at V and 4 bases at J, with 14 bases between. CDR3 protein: CASSYLGGDGTEAFF. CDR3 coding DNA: TGTGCCAGCAGTTACCTGGGGGGGGATGGCACTGAAGCTTTCTTT.

The DNA of the CDR3 is TGTGCCAGCAGCTTGGGCGGGGGCCACGAGCAGTACTTC. Protein product: CASSLGGGHEQYF. The gene calls are TRBV5-6 and TRBJ2-5, with D possibly being TRBD2 (7 bases). The J call may be mistaken, given a closer DNA end match to TRBJ2-7. Germline V CDR1 and CDR2: SGHDT, YYEEEE. The CDR3 sequence is 13 residues long.

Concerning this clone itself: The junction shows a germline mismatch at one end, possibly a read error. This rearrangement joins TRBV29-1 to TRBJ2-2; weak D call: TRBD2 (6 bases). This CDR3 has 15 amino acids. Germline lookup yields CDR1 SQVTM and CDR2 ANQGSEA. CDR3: CSVKDMRGGTGELFF. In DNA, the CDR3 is TGCAGCGTTAAAGATATGAGGGGAGGCACCGGGGAGCTGTTTTTT.

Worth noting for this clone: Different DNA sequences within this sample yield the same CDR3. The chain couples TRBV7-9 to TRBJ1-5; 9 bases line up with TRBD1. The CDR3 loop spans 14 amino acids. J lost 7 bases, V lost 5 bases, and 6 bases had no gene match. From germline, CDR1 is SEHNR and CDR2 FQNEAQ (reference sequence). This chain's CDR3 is CASSPGQGGQPQHF. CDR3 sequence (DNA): TGTGCCAGCAGCCCGGGACAGGGAGGGCAGCCCCAGCATTTT. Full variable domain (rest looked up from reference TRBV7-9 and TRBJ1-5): DTGVSQNPRHKITKRGQNVTFRCDPISEHNRLYWYRQTLGQGPEFLTYFQNEAQLEKSRLLSDRFSAERPKGSFSTLEIQRTEQGDSAMYLCASSPGQGGQPQHFGDGTRLSIL.

In DNA, the CDR3 is TGTGCCAGCAGTTTATCGAGACAGGGATCCGCCGGGGAGCTGTTTTTT. It yields the protein CASSLSRQGSAGELFF. This chain joins TRBV27 and TRBJ2-2; 7 nucleotides agree with TRBD1. Germline V lookup: CDR1 MNHEY, CDR2 SMNVEV (reference sequence). After removal of 0 bases from V and 6 bases from J, the junction contained 7 bases not matched to a gene. CDR3 length: 16 amino acids.

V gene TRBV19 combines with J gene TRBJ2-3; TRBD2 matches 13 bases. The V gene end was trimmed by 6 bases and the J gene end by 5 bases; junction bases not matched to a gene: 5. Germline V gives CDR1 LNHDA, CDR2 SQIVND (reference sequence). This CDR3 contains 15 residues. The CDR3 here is CASRTTSGGIDTQYF. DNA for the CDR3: TGTGCCAGTAGAACGACTAGCGGGGGGATAGATACGCAGTATTTT.

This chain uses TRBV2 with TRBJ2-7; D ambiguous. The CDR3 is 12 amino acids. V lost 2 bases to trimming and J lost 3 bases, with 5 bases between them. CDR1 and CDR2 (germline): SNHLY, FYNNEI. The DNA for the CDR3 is TGTGCCAGCAGTGAACCTTACTACGAGCAGTACTTC. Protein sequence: CASSEPYYEQYF. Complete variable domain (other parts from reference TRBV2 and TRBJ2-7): EPEVTQTPSHQVTQMGQEVILRCVPISNHLYFYWYRQILGQKVEFLVSFYNNEISEKSEIFDDQFSVERPDGSNFTLKIRSTKLEDSAMYFCASSEPYYEQYFGPGTRLTVT.

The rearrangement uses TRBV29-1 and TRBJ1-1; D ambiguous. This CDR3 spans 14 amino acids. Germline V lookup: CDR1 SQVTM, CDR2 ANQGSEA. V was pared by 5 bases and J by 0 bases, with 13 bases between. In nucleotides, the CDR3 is TGCAGCGTTCAAAAGGGAGGGATGAACACTGAAGCTTTCTTT. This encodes CSVQKGGMNTEAFF.

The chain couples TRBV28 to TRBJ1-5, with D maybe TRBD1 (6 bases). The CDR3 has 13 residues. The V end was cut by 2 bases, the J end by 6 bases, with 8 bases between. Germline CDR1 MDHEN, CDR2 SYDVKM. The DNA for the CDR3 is TGTGCCAGCAGTTTACAGGGGCCTCAGCCCCAGCATTTT. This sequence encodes CASSLQGPQPQHF.

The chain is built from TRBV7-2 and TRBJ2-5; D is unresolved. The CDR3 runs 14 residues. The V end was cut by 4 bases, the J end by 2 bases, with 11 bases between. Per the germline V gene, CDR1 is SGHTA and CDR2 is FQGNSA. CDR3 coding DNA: TGTGCCAGCAGCTCGCGAGCACGTCAAGAGACCCAGTACTTC. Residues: CASSSRARQETQYF. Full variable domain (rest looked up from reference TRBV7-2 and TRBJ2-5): GAGVSQSPSNKVTEKGKDVELRCDPISGHTALYWYRQSLGQGLEFLIYFQGNSAPDKSGLPSDRFSAERTGGSVSTLTIQRTQQEDSAVYLCASSSRARQETQYFGPGTRLLVL.

The CDR3 reads CASSLSSGGEQYF. The CDR3 DNA is TGTGCCAGCAGTTTGTCCTCGGGGGGCGAGCAGTACTTC. The V call is TRBV27, the J call TRBJ2-7; 7 bases fit TRBD2. Germline-derived CDR1 and CDR2 are MNHEY and SMNVEV (reference sequence). The trim removed 3 bases at V and 6 bases at J, leaving 5 bases unmatched. This CDR3 is built from 13 residues.

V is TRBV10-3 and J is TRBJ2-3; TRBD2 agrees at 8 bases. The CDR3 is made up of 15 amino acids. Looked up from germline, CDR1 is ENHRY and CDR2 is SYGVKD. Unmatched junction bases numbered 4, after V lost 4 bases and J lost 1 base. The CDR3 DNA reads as TGTGCCATCAGTGGTACAGCGGGGGGCACAGATACGCAGTATTTT. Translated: CAISGTAGGTDTQYF.

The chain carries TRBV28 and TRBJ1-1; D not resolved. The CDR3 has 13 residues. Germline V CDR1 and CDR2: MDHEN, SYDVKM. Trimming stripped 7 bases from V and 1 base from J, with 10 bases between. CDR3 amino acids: CASITRPNTEAFF. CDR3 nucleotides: TGTGCCAGCATTACCAGGCCGAACACTGAAGCTTTCTTT.

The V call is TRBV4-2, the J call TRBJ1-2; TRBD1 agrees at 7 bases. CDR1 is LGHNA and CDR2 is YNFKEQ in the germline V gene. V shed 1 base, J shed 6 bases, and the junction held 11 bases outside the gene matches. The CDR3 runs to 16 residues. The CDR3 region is CASSQGTDRVGDGYTF. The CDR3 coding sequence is TGTGCCAGCAGCCAAGGTACCGACAGGGTTGGTGATGGCTACACCTTC.

CDR3 coding DNA: TGTGCCACCAGCAGAGTATCAGGGGCCGTCTACGAGCAGTACTTC. Translated: CATSRVSGAVYEQYF. The rearrangement joins TRBV15 to TRBJ2-7; weak D call: TRBD1 (6 bases). Looked up from germline, CDR1 is LNHNV and CDR2 is YYDKDF (reference sequence). The CDR3 is 15 residues long. The V and J ends lost 1 base and 3 bases respectively, with 13 bases between them.

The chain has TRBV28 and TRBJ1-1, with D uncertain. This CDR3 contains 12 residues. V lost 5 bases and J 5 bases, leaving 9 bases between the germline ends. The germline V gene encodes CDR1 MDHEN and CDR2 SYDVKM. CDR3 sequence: CASSQRFTEAFF. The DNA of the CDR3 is TGTGCCAGCAGTCAGAGGTTTACTGAAGCTTTCTTT.